The rows below give T cell receptor beta chains drawn from one sample of a study of blood T cell repertoires in COVID-19. The method was immunoSEQ multiplex PCR; TCRdb's version includes in-frame clones alone and lacks a portion of them. The table has 180,000 or so clones, about 76% seen once. The sequenced sample was peripheral blood. These receptors originate from a woman in her fifties or sixties with active or convalescent COVID-19. Each CDR3 is given with its conserved first and last residue. A D gene is named only where the DNA matches it firmly. Only some rows state a clone size, as once, few, many or a class for expanded clones.

CDR3 DNA	CDR3 protein	clone size	J gene	V gene	D gene
TGTGCCAGCAGTTGGAGACGTTTACAGAACACTGAAGCTTTCTTT	CASSWRRLQNTEAFF	NA	TRBJ1-1	TRBV6-2/TRBV6-3	NA
TGTGCCAGCGCGGCGGGGCTTGCCCGAGGTGAGCAGTTCTTC	CASAAGLARGEQFF	NA	TRBJ2-1	TRBV7-2	NA
TGTGCCAGCAGCTTCCCCACGGGGACTAGCGGGTTGGAAGGGAATGAGCAGTTCTTC	CASSFPTGTSGLEGNEQFF	NA	TRBJ2-1	TRBV7-2	TRBD2
TGTGCCAGCAGTGATATGAGCAATCAGCCCCAGCATTTT	CASSDMSNQPQHF	NA	TRBJ1-5	TRBV6-1	NA
TGTGCCAGCTATAGGACAGGGGGCTATGGCTACACCTTC	CASYRTGGYGYTF	NA	TRBJ1-2	TRBV6-5	TRBD1
TGTGCCAGCAGTACCCGGGACAGACAGTACTTC	CASSTRDRQYF	NA	TRBJ2-7	TRBV6-5	TRBD1
TGCGCCAGCAGTCAGGGGGCGGGTGAAAAACTGTTTTTT	CASSQGAGEKLFF	NA	TRBJ1-4	TRBV5-1	TRBD1
TGTGCCAGCAGTTACCCAGCACAGGGAGGGGCAGATACGCAGTATTTT	CASSYPAQGGADTQYF	NA	TRBJ2-3	TRBV6-5	NA
TGTGCCAGCAGTTACGGTCTAGCGGGAGGATTAGAGCAGTTCTTC	CASSYGLAGGLEQFF	NA	TRBJ2-1	TRBV6-2/TRBV6-3	TRBD2
TGCAGTGCTAGTCGGGGGGCCAATGAGCAGTTCTTC	CSASRGANEQFF	once	TRBJ2-1	TRBV20-1	NA
TGTGCCAGCAGCATCTCCGGGACAGGGGCTTCCTACGAGCAGTACTTC	CASSISGTGASYEQYF	many	TRBJ2-7	TRBV11-2	TRBD1
TGTGCCAGTGGGGGACAGTTCTACGAGCAGTACTTC	CASGGQFYEQYF	once	TRBJ2-7	TRBV19	TRBD1
TGTGCCAGCACCCAGGGCGGGGTTACTGAAGCTTTCTTT	CASTQGGVTEAFF	once	TRBJ1-1	TRBV28	NA
TGTGCCAGCAGCCTGACTAGCGGGAATGACATTCAGTACTTC	CASSLTSGNDIQYF	NA	TRBJ2-4	TRBV14	TRBD2
TGTGCCAGCAGCTCACCGGGACTAGGTTCCAATGAGCAGTTCTTC	CASSSPGLGSNEQFF	NA	TRBJ2-1	TRBV7-3	TRBD2
TGTGCCAGCAGCTTGGGGCCGATATCGAACACTGAAGCTTTCTTT	CASSLGPISNTEAFF	NA	TRBJ1-1	TRBV5-4	NA
TGCTCGGGAGGGACAGAGACCCAGTACTTC	CSGGTETQYF	once	TRBJ2-5	TRBV30	TRBD2
TGTGCCAGCAGCTTATCTACGCGGGGGGGCCAGGGTGAGCAGTTCTTC	CASSLSTRGGQGEQFF	NA	TRBJ2-1	TRBV7-2	TRBD2
TGCGCCAGCAGCTTCCGAGATACCGAGCAGTACTTC	CASSFRDTEQYF	NA	TRBJ2-7	TRBV5-1	NA
TGTGCCAGCAGGGCGGGACTTAATGAAAAACTGTTTTTT	CASRAGLNEKLFF	NA	TRBJ1-4	TRBV2	NA
TGCGCCAGCAGCCAAGACGCTAGCGGGGGGGCCCGGCAGTTCTTC	CASSQDASGGARQFF	NA	TRBJ2-1	TRBV4-3	TRBD2
TGTGCCAGCAGCACAGGACAGGCGACTGAAGCTTTCTTT	CASSTGQATEAFF	NA	TRBJ1-1	TRBV7-2	TRBD1
TGTGCCAGCTCCACCGGGCGGAGGGCGGGAGAGGCCTACAATGAGCAGTTCTTC	CASSTGRRAGEAYNEQFF	NA	TRBJ2-1	TRBV18	TRBD2
TGCGCCAGCAGCCAAGATTTGTTGGGGGGGTCCACCCTCTATGGCTACACCTTC	CASSQDLLGGSTLYGYTF	NA	TRBJ1-2	TRBV4-1	NA
TGTGCCAGCAGTTCAGGGCAGCCCCCCTACGAGCAGTACTTC	CASSSGQPPYEQYF	once	TRBJ2-7	TRBV27	NA
TGTGCCAGCAGCTTAGATCGGGGACTAGCGAACACCGGGGAGCTGTTTTTT	CASSLDRGLANTGELFF	NA	TRBJ2-2	TRBV11-3	TRBD2
TGTGCCTCCACGATGGAGTCCGGGGAGCTGTTTTTT	CASTMESGELFF	NA	TRBJ2-2	TRBV30	NA
TGTGCCAGCAGTTTAAAGGCAGGGATCAATCAGCCCCAGCATTTT	CASSLKAGINQPQHF	NA	TRBJ1-5	TRBV28	NA
TGTGCCAGCTCACCACAGGGACAGGGAAATCAGCCCCAGCATTTT	CASSPQGQGNQPQHF	NA	TRBJ1-5	TRBV18	TRBD1
TGTGCCAGCACCCGCCTGGGACATTCCTACGAGCAGTACTTC	CASTRLGHSYEQYF	NA	TRBJ2-7	TRBV6-5	NA